A single TCR beta chain is shown here with its context. Which antigen it targets is not known. Within one base of it there is no much larger clone, and no base qualities were kept. The library was produced with the immunoSEQ multiplex PCR assay. RNA was extracted from all samples and reverse transcribed into cDNA as template for TCR sequencing. First-strand cDNA was synthesized using SuperScript III with a 2:1 mix of oligo-dT and random hexamers. A synthetic immune receptor repertoire was used to measure amplification bias, and any remaining bias was corrected computationally. The paper's processing steps were these. Raw reads were preprocessed for error removal, and CDR3 was defined according to IMGT conventions as running from the conserved cysteine to phenylalanine. Clonality was computed as 1 minus the Shannon entropy, with the entropy normalized by log2 of the number of productive unique TCRs. CD4 or CD8 identity of scalp clones was inferred by cross-referencing scalp TCRbeta sequences with sorted blood CD4 and CD8 repertoires. This immuneACCESS table, as held by TCRdb, lists in-frame sequences with V and J called but not all clones. Of the missing ones, under half trace to an unresolved V gene in checked studies; the others have no known cause. That table is the source of V, J and clone size, and D and trimming were worked out from the DNA. For this sample the table gives some 160,000 clones, of which 62% were detected only once. The ten largest clonotypes hold about 40% of the sample.

The entry originates in a study of CD8+ T cells in alopecia areata (dated by TCRdb to the late 2010s). In the study overall: The study used high-throughput TCRbeta sequencing to examine T cell clonal expansion in alopecia areata, in both the C3H/HeJ mouse model and human patients. In humans, TCRbeta sequencing was performed on scalp tissue and on sorted CD4+ and CD8+ peripheral blood T cells from healthy controls and from patients with patchy or totalis/universalis alopecia areata. Scalp clonality was compared among normal scalp (n=4), patchy alopecia areata scalp (n=8), and alopecia totalis/universalis scalp (n=8). The RNA source kit depended on sample type: the PAXgene miRNA kit for fixed scalp, the miRNeasy kit for PBMCs, and the RNeasy kit for mouse skin. TCRbeta CDR3 regions were amplified by immunoSEQ multiplex PCR using 35 Vbeta forward and 13 Jbeta reverse primers. General findings and caveats noted by the study authors: Compared with normal scalp, lesional scalp had higher clonality and more expanded CD8+ clones, particularly in alopecia totalis/universalis, a pattern that suggests antigenic drive. TCR sequences shared between patients were less clear than in mice, possibly partly because of HLA diversity in the patient population. Scalp TCR repertoire analysis is complicated because resident alphabeta T cells in normal human skin are also sequenced, whereas mouse skin is dominated by gammadelta T cells.

PBMCs were separated by density centrifugation and stained for CD3, CD4 and CD8, after which CD4+ and CD8+ T cells were sorted on a FACSAria. Scalp biopsies and blood samples were obtained from unaffected controls. V and J lose 4 bases and 0 bases, and a span of 16 bases separates them. The germline V gene gives CDR1 as SGHRS and CDR2 as YFSETQ. The CDR3 sequence holds 16 residues, the cysteine and phenylalanine included. The entry retains the CDR3 DNA only, 48 bases that are in frame from base 1. The sample was CD8+ T cells sorted from blood. Here the chain combines TRBV5-1 and TRBJ2-5, with TRBD1 tentatively as D gene (5 bases match). This clonotype was sampled from a human donor in good health. The DNA sequence reads TGCGCCAGCAGCAACACAGGTGCCCAGTACCAAGAGACCCAGTACTTC. This translates into CASSNTGAQYQETQYF.